These 27 T cell receptor beta chains share one sample of origin, sequenced in a study of response to subunit inactivated influenza vaccine. TCRdb redid the calling of the RT-PCR reads with MiXCR, one entry per CDR3 protein. The sample contains roughly 710,000 distinct CDR3 sequences, around 15% of which appear only once. Sequencing was performed on PBMCs from blood, taken around 14 days before vaccination. Every receptor here comes from a man between 45 and 60 years old who received an inactivated influenza vaccine.

This clonotype was found many times. The chain has TRBV12-3 or TRBV12-4 and TRBJ1-6; D gene uncertain. The CDR3 spans 15 residues. V gave up 3 bases and J gave up 10 bases, with 16 bases separating them. The CDR3, as DNA: TGTGCCAGCAGTTTTTCAGGCCCTACTGCCTCACCCCTCCACTTT. Amino acid sequence: CASSFSGPTASPLHF.

V gene TRBV7-3 combines with J gene TRBJ2-1, with unresolved D. Trimming shortened V by 5 bases and J by 7 bases, and 12 bases separated the two germline ends. CDR3 length: 13 amino acids. Germline lookup yields CDR1 SGHTA and CDR2 FQGTGA. The CDR3 loop is CASSPRDGNEQFF. CDR3 sequence (DNA): TGTGCCAGCAGCCCGAGAGATGGAAATGAGCAGTTCTTC.

This clonotype turned up a few times. The rearrangement joins TRBV20-1 to TRBJ2-7; D possibly corresponds to TRBD2 (5 bases). CDR1 and CDR2 from the germline V gene are DFQATT and SNEGSKA (reference sequence). V gave up 5 bases and J gave up 0 bases, with 14 bases separating them. The CDR3 covers 14 residues. CDR3 nucleotides: TGCAGTGCTGAGGACGGGGATCACTCCTACGAGCAGTACTTC. Translated, it gives CSAEDGDHSYEQYF.

This clonotype was seen only a few times. The V call is TRBV20-1, the J call TRBJ2-5; no clear D gene. The length of the CDR3 is 10 residues. Germline CDR1 is DFQATT and CDR2 is SNEGSKA (reference sequence). V lost 5 bases and J 5 bases, leaving 6 bases between the germline ends. The CDR3 bases are TGCAGTGCTTATCGGGAGACCCAGTACTTC. It yields the protein CSAYRETQYF.

This chain uses TRBV30 with TRBJ2-2; D ambiguous. Trimming shortened V by 4 bases and J by 1 base, and 13 bases separated the two germline ends. CDR3 size: 15 residues. Germline values: CDR1 GTSNPN, CDR2 SVGIG (reference sequence). CDR3 residues: CAWTDKYRNTGELFF. As DNA, the CDR3 is TGTGCCTGGACTGACAAGTACAGGAACACCGGGGAGCTGTTTTTT. The variable domain in full, completed from reference TRBV30 and TRBJ2-2, reads SQTIHQWPATLVQPVGSPLSLECTVEGTSNPNLYWYRQAAGRGLQLLFYSVGIGQISSEVPQNLSASRPQDRQFILSSKKLLLSDSGFYLCAWTDKYRNTGELFFGEGSRLTVL.

This clonotype was seen once. The gene calls are TRBV4-2 and TRBJ2-7, with D perhaps given as TRBD1 or TRBD2 (5 bases each). Germline loops: CDR1 LGHNA, CDR2 YNFKEQ. This CDR3 is 13 amino acids long. V was cut by 0 bases and J by 6 bases, with 9 bases left in between. CDR3 in DNA: TGTGCCAGCAGCCAAGAATCAGGGACCGAGCAGTACTTC. It encodes CASSQESGTEQYF.

In this sample, this clonotype turned up a few times. The V gene is TRBV3-1, the J gene TRBJ2-4; TRBD1 matches at 8 bases. Germline lookup yields CDR1 LGHDT and CDR2 YNNKEL (reference sequence). Trimming removed 4 bases from V and 3 bases from J; junction bases left unmatched: 5. This CDR3 region has 15 residues. The CDR3 DNA sequence: TGTGCCAGCAGCCCAGAACAGGGGGGCAAAAACATTCAGTACTTC. Amino acids: CASSPEQGGKNIQYF.

This clonotype was detected only a few times. The rearrangement joins TRBV20-1 to TRBJ2-7; 8 nucleotides align to TRBD2. CDR1 is DFQATT and CDR2 is SNEGSKA in the germline V gene (reference sequence). The trim removed 5 bases at V and 6 bases at J, leaving 6 bases unmatched. CDR3 size: 12 residues. The CDR3, as DNA: TGCAGTGCTGCCGGGACTAGGTCCGAGCAGTACTTC. It encodes CSAAGTRSEQYF.

This clonotype was recorded many times. The chain links TRBV6-1 to TRBJ1-1, with 9 bases that match TRBD1. CDR1 is MNHNS, CDR2 SASEGT, per germline. This CDR3 region has 14 residues. V shed 8 bases and J 11 bases; nucleotides not matched to a gene: 15. The CDR3 DNA follows: TGTGCCAGCCTAAAGGTACGGGACAGGGACTCTGCTTTCTTT. Its translation: CASLKVRDRDSAFF.

CDR3 coding DNA: TGCAGTGCTACCAACAGGGGGCGAGGTGAAAAACTGTTTTTT. Its protein product is CSATNRGRGEKLFF. This sequence joins TRBV20-1 and TRBJ1-4; 9 bases fit TRBD1. The ends lost 4 bases at V and 7 bases at J; junction bases unmatched: 7. The germline V gene has CDR1 DFQATT and CDR2 SNEGSKA (reference sequence). CDR3 length: 14 residues.

This clonotype occurred a few times. The genes are TRBV20-1 and TRBJ2-3; 8 bases match TRBD2. The CDR3 runs 13 residues. With 6 bases clipped from V and 6 bases from J, the junction kept 8 bases outside the gene matches. Germline V gene sequence: CDR1 DFQATT, CDR2 SNEGSKA (reference sequence). DNA of the CDR3: TGCAGTGCGGCGGGGGGTGTGGGTGATACGCAGTATTTT. Its protein is CSAAGGVGDTQYF.

V is TRBV20-1 and J is TRBJ2-7; 8 bases match TRBD1. This CDR3 comprises 14 residues. Unmatched junction bases numbered 4, after V lost 0 bases and J lost 3 bases. Germline-derived CDR1 and CDR2 are DFQATT and SNEGSKA (reference sequence). Here the CDR3 DNA reads TGCAGTGCTAGAGAACCTGGGACAGGCTACGAGCAGTACTTC. This translates into CSAREPGTGYEQYF.

The chain is built from TRBV4-3 and TRBJ2-3; TRBD2 aligns across 8 bases. The CDR3 contains 17 residues. The germline V gene encodes CDR1 LGHNA and CDR2 YSLEER. The V segment lost 0 bases and the J segment 0 bases; nucleotides outside the gene matches: 5. In DNA form, the CDR3 reads TGCGCCAGCAGCCAAGATCCAGCGGGGGTGAGCACAGATACGCAGTATTTT. This encodes CASSQDPAGVSTDTQYF.

This clonotype appeared a few times. The CDR3: CASSYSRGSARDSPLHF. The DNA of the CDR3 is TGTGCCAGCAGTTACTCGAGAGGTAGTGCGCGCGATTCACCCCTCCACTTT. The chain couples TRBV6-5 to TRBJ1-6; D gene ambiguous. The ends were cut back, 0 bases at V and 8 bases at J, with 17 bases in the middle. CDR1 and CDR2 from the germline V gene are MNHEY and SVGAGI. The CDR3 spans 17 residues.

This clonotype was observed many times. The chain is built from TRBV4-3 and TRBJ2-1; 7 bases map to TRBD2. Losses at the gene ends were 2 bases for V and 1 base for J; bases not matched to a gene: 11. The CDR3 runs to 18 residues. CDR1 LGHNA and CDR2 YSLEER come from the germline V gene. As DNA, the CDR3 is TGCGCCAGCAGCCAACTTGTAATGGGCGGGAGTTCCTACAATGAGCAGTTCTTC. It codes for CASSQLVMGGSSYNEQFF.

J is TRBJ1-2 and V is TRBV7-9; 8 bases match TRBD1. CDR1 SEHNR and CDR2 FQNEAQ come from the germline V gene (reference sequence). V trimming: 10 bases; J trimming: 7 bases; junction bases outside the gene matches: 11. This CDR3 comprises 13 residues. CDR3 coding DNA: TGTGCCATACTAGGGGACAGGAAGGGTGGCTACACCTTC. This codes for CAILGDRKGGYTF.

This clonotype was seen a handful of times. This chain joins TRBV6-5 and TRBJ1-1, with D unclear. The CDR3 runs to 15 residues. Germline V gene data show CDR1 as MNHEY and CDR2 as SVGAGI. The ends were cut back, 4 bases at V and 4 bases at J, with 16 bases in the middle. The CDR3 region is CASSFRTVRGTEAFF. CDR3 bases: TGTGCCAGCAGTTTCCGGACGGTGCGGGGCACTGAAGCTTTCTTT.

This clonotype was found a few times. The chain recombines TRBV12-3 or TRBV12-4 with TRBJ2-3; maybe TRBD2 (5 bases). Trimming stripped 5 bases from V and 7 bases from J, with 10 bases between. The CDR3 has 12 amino acids. This CDR3 is CASSMLAHTQYF. The CDR3 DNA reads TGTGCCAGCAGTATGCTAGCTCATACGCAGTATTTT.

The genes are TRBV28 and TRBJ2-7; the D is unclear. Trimming removed 7 bases at V and 4 bases at J, with 20 bases between. CDR1 MDHEN and CDR2 SYDVKM come from the germline V gene. The CDR3 is 15 residues long. The CDR3 nucleotides read TGTGCCAGCATCGACCCGGCAGGCAGGAGTTACGAGCAGTACTTC. Its protein product is CASIDPAGRSYEQYF.

The chain uses TRBV7-2 and TRBJ2-7, with D possibly matching TRBD2 (6 bases). This CDR3 contains 14 residues. The ends were cut back, 1 base at V and 3 bases at J, with 10 bases in the middle. In germline, CDR1 is SGHTA, CDR2 FQGNSA. The CDR3 DNA sequence: TGTGCCAGCAGCTTAGACGGGGGATACTACGAGCAGTACTTC. Its translation: CASSLDGGYYEQYF.

The chain uses TRBV20-1 and TRBJ2-1; D is unresolved. Germline assignment: CDR1 DFQATT and CDR2 SNEGSKA (reference sequence). V was shortened by 3 bases and J by 5 bases, with 11 bases between the two germline ends. CDR3 length equals 13 residues. CDR3 bases: TGCAGTGCTAGCCAGGATTCAAACAATGAGCAGTTCTTC. This codes for CSASQDSNNEQFF.

This clonotype was seen many times. This sequence joins TRBV7-8 and TRBJ2-5; D is ambiguous. CDR3 length equals 14 residues. Germline values: CDR1 SGHVS, CDR2 FQNEAQ. With 1 base removed from V and 10 bases from J, the gap between germline ends came to 16 bases. CDR3 loop: CASSLGSTRDIQYF. The CDR3 DNA reads TGTGCCAGCAGCTTAGGATCTACAAGAGATATCCAGTACTTC.

There are many counts of this clonotype. The V gene is TRBV5-6, the J gene TRBJ2-1; 9 bases align to TRBD2. Germline values: CDR1 SGHDT, CDR2 YYEEEE. Unmatched junction bases numbered 14, after V lost 0 bases and J lost 4 bases. CDR3 size: 19 residues. CDR3 region: CASSLVEWRTSVVYNEQFF. CDR3 DNA: TGTGCCAGCAGCTTGGTTGAGTGGAGGACTAGCGTAGTATACAATGAGCAGTTCTTC.

This clonotype was observed a handful of times. The chain uses TRBV20-1 and TRBJ1-6; 9 bases are shared with TRBD1. The CDR3 runs to 16 residues. CDR1 is DFQATT and CDR2 is SNEGSKA in the germline V gene (reference sequence). V lost 4 bases to trimming and J lost 7 bases; unmatched junction nucleotides: 11. As DNA, the CDR3 is TGCAGTGCTAAGCCTACACAGGGGGCAGGGAATTCACCCCTCCACTTT. Residues: CSAKPTQGAGNSPLHF.

This clonotype was observed a few times. The rearrangement links TRBV15 to TRBJ2-2; D might be TRBD1 (6 bases). The CDR3 length is 16 residues. Deletions cut 0 bases from V and 4 bases from J, with 12 bases between. From germline, CDR1 is LNHNV and CDR2 YYDKDF (reference sequence). The CDR3 DNA reads TGTGCCACCAGCAGAGATGCCGGGACAAGCACCGGGGAGCTGTTTTTT. Amino acid sequence: CATSRDAGTSTGELFF.

The rearrangement joins TRBV27 to TRBJ2-2; 9 nucleotides match TRBD2. Germline assignment: CDR1 MNHEY and CDR2 SMNVEV (reference sequence). V dropped 2 bases and J dropped 7; count of bases not matched to a gene: 11. The CDR3 consists of 17 residues. The CDR3 sequence: CASSLPGLAGWNGELFF. Written as DNA, the CDR3 is TGTGCCAGCAGTTTACCGGGGCTAGCGGGATGGAACGGGGAGCTGTTTTTT.

The rearrangement links TRBV30 to TRBJ2-7, with a tentative D call TRBD2 (6 bases). Trimming removed 1 base at V and 3 bases at J, with 13 bases between. This CDR3 is built from 14 residues. CDR1 and CDR2 (germline): GTSNPN, SVGIG (reference sequence). Here the CDR3 DNA reads TGTGCCTGGAGTGGCGCGGGATCCCTCTACGAGCAGTACTTC. The encoded protein is CAWSGAGSLYEQYF.